The TCR beta chain under discussion was sequenced for a study of radiation and T cells in renal cell carcinoma (dated by TCRdb to between 2020 and 2021). For the study in its entirety: The samples were obtained from a clinical trial, where primary renal cell carcinomas were treated with 15 Gy stereotactic body radiation therapy and then removed by nephrectomy 4 weeks afterward. Across all 53 samples, several million unique CDR3 nucleotide sequences encoding 2,658,974 unique CDR3 amino acid sequences were identified. In total, about 50 samples underwent TCR beta sequencing: around 25 tumors plus 27 peripheral blood samples. What the research found in general, with its limitations: An increase in top tumor clonotypes in blood was observed from baseline to 2 weeks post-radiation, followed by contraction by 4 weeks, which was taken to suggest transient expansion of tumor-resident clones. Because the trial had a single-armed design, the trial could not examine how radiation dose or scheduling affected the TCR repertoire. Changes in the blood repertoire were not tracked past 4 weeks after treatment. No pretreatment tumor biopsies were available, so the baseline intratumoral presence of clonotypes could not be determined.

From V the trimming removes 3 bases and from J it removes 4 bases, while the gene matches leave 6 bases of the junction unaccounted for. The germline V gene (reference sequence) sets CDR1 to MNHEY and CDR2 to SMNVEV. Taken from cysteine to phenylalanine, the CDR3 has 15 residues. Just CDR3 DNA is preserved here, 45 bases in frame from base 1. The sample's time point label, decoded: baseline pretreatment blood. Interpreted using the paper, the treatment or condition label stands for: 15 Gy SBRT to primary tumor, nephrectomy 4 weeks later. Serial peripheral blood from radiation-treated patients was sampled at baseline, 2 weeks and 4 weeks after SBRT to track tumor-enriched clonotypes. Every patient had renal cell carcinoma of clear cell pathology. The QIAamp DNA Blood Mini Kit (Qiagen) was used to prepare genomic DNA for TCR sequencing. Samples were included in the analyses only if all quality control checks were passed.

A word on this clone: The specificity of this receptor is unknown. The record has no base qualities; no much larger clone is one base away.

The immunoSEQ kit was used, according to the manufacturer's recommendations, to generate TCR beta libraries from genomic DNA. To prepare the libraries, a first multiplex PCR with proprietary primers was run, followed by a second PCR that added unique barcodes, and a bead cleanup was done after each round. Each sample batch included a kit-provided positive control reaction and a negative control reaction. The final libraries underwent checking on an Agilent 4200 TapeStation D1000 ScreenTape, volumetric pooling, and quantification by qPCR. Sequencing was performed on an Illumina NextSeq500 using a MidOutput 150-cycle cartridge, with 156 Read1 cycles, 15 Index1 cycles, and the kit custom primers. The pooled library was loaded at roughly 0.9 pM with around 20% PhiX control spiked in. The study's own analysis went as follows. Vendor-processed data were analyzed in R, and a clonotype was defined as all T cells sharing the same CDR3 nucleotide sequence. For clone abundance analyses, frequencies were normalized to the 10,000 most abundant clones per sample. Public T cell clones, which averaged fewer than five per sample, were removed prior to analysis. Tumor-enriched and baseline blood-enriched clonotypes were defined by at least a 32-fold difference in abundance between compartments. Clonotypes expanded or contracted between blood time points were identified with a beta-binomial differential abundance model. Similarity between tumor and blood repertoires was quantified using the Baroni-Urbani and Buser coefficient, and groups were compared with two-tailed Wilcoxon tests in R. TCRdb re-hosts the immuneACCESS table, in-frame sequences only. Its copies lack some clones; in the studies checked, an unresolved V gene accounts for under half of them, and the cause for the rest is not known. That table gives V, J and clone size, and the DNA gave D and trimming. The sample profile shows 150,000 or so clones; less than 90% of them were found once. The ten largest clones add up to 4.1% of the sample.

Sample: blood, taken from a patient whose treatment included radiotherapy and nephrectomy. The receptor chain draws on TRBV27 and TRBJ2-3, with 8 bases matching TRBD2. This sequence originates from a woman in her 70s with renal cell carcinoma. The nucleotide sequence reads TGTGCCAGCAGTTTTACGGGGGGGCGGTCAGATACGCAGTATTTT. Protein translation: CASSFTGGRSDTQYF.